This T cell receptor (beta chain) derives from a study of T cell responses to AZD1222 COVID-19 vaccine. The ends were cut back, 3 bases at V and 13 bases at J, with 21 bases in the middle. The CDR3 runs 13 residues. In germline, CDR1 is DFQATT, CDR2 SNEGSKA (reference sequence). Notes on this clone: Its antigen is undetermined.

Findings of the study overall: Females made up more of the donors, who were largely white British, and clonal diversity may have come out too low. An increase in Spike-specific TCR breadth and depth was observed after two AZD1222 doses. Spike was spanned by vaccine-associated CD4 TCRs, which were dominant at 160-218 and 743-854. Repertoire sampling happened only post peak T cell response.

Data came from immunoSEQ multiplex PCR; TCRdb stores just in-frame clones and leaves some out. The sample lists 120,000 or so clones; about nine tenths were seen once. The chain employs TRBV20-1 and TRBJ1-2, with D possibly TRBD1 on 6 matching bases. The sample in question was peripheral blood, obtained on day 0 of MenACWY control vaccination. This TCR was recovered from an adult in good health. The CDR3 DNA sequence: TGCAGTGCTAGTGCCCCCGGGACACCTTCTCTCACCTTC. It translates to CSASAPGTPSLTF.